This TCR beta chain was recovered during a study of PD-1 blockade in mismatch repair-deficient tumors. General study points: Tumor-resident clones, often undetectable pretreatment in blood, expanded then contracted after pembrolizumab.

Points on this clone: Its target is unknown.

Produced via immunoSEQ multiplex PCR; TCRdb's table is partial and in-frame only. The sample includes around 39,000 clones, roughly 88% seen only once; the top ten take approximately 0.98%. The TCR originated in an adult with mismatch repair-deficient cancer. Sequences were derived from PBMCs, sampled 38 weeks after starting pembrolizumab.

The CDR3 nucleotides are TGTGCCAGCAGCCCTCACTTCGAGCAGTACTTC. It yields the protein CASSPHFEQYF. This chain links TRBV11-2 with TRBJ2-7; no clear D gene. CDR1 and CDR2 (germline): SGHAT, FQNNGV. V was clipped by 5 bases and J by 6 bases, with 8 bases between them. The CDR3 runs 11 residues.